The sequence of this TCR beta chain was determined in a study of beta chain features in type 1 diabetes. Sorted CD4+ subsets: naive, central memory, regulatory, stem cell-like memory (CD45RO/CCR7/CD25/CD127/CD95/CD27 panel). Between the trimmed V and J ends, which lost 0 bases and 6 bases, there was a span of 14 bases. This CDR3 region has 15 residues. The V gene's germline CDR1 is LGHNA and CDR2 YSLEER. What was sequenced were expressed TCRB transcripts, since all of the isolated RNA had been reverse transcribed. Method: immunoSEQ multiplex PCR; TCRdb's copy keeps in-frame clones and lacks some. The sample lists 900,000 or so clones, 15% to 20% seen once, with 0.02% to 0.03% in the top ten. As regards this clone: As yet, its antigen is unknown.

Study-wide results and caveats: A pattern of fewer insertions and more deletions at VDJ junctions was seen in type 1 diabetes patients. PCR may have favored shorter templates equally in patients and controls.

The sequenced sample was naive CD4+ T cells from blood. J is TRBJ1-2 and V is TRBV4-3; D is possibly TRBD1 (5 bases). The sequence was collected from a woman aged 18-29 years in good health. The CDR3 protein is CASSQDQWGVNGYTF. CDR3 DNA: TGCGCCAGCAGCCAAGATCAATGGGGCGTCAATGGCTACACCTTC.